This T cell receptor beta chain was found in a study of blood T cell repertoires in COVID-19. In the study's own analysis: Amplification of reference gene primers provided the estimated nucleated cell counts. Using immunoSEQ multiplex PCR, the repertoire was profiled, and TCRdb retains in-frame clones only, with some absent. V and J calls and clone size come straight from that table; D and trimming were deduced from the DNA. The sample has about 260,000 clones; around four fifths are singletons. The participants were between about 18 and 90 years old and came from 24 US areas. Cohort placement rested on clinical history that participants reported themselves. Trimming at V came to 0 bases and at J to 4 bases, leaving 8 bases not matched to a gene. This CDR3 is built from 16 residues. Germline CDR1 is MRHNA and CDR2 is SNTAGT.

The V and J genes are TRBV6-4 and TRBJ1-2; 7 bases map to TRBD1. This receptor was taken from a man aged 30-40 years with acute COVID-19. The source material was PBMCs or T cells enriched from blood (not recorded which). The chain's CDR3 is CASSDSFRGQAYGYTF. In nucleotides, the CDR3 is TGTGCCAGCAGTGACTCGTTCCGCGGACAGGCCTATGGCTACACCTTC.